The 16 T cell receptor beta chains below were found in one sample sequenced in a study of blood T cell repertoires in COVID-19. Libraries were prepared by immunoSEQ multiplex PCR; TCRdb keeps only in-frame clonotypes and omits some of them. Counted here are some 100,000 clones, around 80% occurring once; the ten biggest clones make up less than 8%. The specimen sequenced was peripheral blood. Source of these receptors: a woman aged 80 or older with active or convalescent COVID-19.

This chain links TRBV3-1 (or the pseudogene TRBV3-2) with TRBJ1-1, with D hard to call. The CDR3 runs 14 residues. Between the trimmed V and J ends, which lost 2 bases and 5 bases, there was a span of 12 bases. Germline V gene data show CDR1 as LGHDT and CDR2 as YNNKEL (reference sequence). As DNA, the CDR3 is TGTGCCAGCAGCCAAAGAGGGTGGAGGACTGAAGCTTTCTTT. This gives the protein CASSQRGWRTEAFF.

The rearrangement uses TRBV10-3 and TRBJ1-1; 12 bases are a match to TRBD1. Per germline, CDR1 ENHRY and CDR2 SYGVKD. This CDR3 is 14 amino acids long. Trimming removed 5 bases from V and 10 bases from J; junction bases left unmatched: 8. As DNA, the CDR3 is TGTGCCATCAGTCCCGGGACAGGGGGCTTGGTAGCTTTCTTT. Residues: CAISPGTGGLVAFF.

The rearrangement links TRBV5-5 to TRBJ1-4, with a weak D call TRBD1 (5 bases). CDR1 is SGHKS and CDR2 is YYEKEE in the germline V gene (reference sequence). This CDR3 has 15 amino acids. Between the trimmed V and J ends, which lost 4 bases and 2 bases, there was a span of 12 bases. CDR3 sequence: CASSGRGDTNEKLFF. Here the CDR3 DNA reads TGTGCCAGCAGCGGCCGGGGGGATACTAATGAAAAACTGTTTTTT.

The rearrangement links TRBV20-1 to TRBJ2-1; possible D gene TRBD2, 6 bases. This CDR3 has 17 residues. Germline assignment: CDR1 DFQATT and CDR2 SNEGSKA (reference sequence). Trimming took off 3 bases at V and 0 bases at J, with 18 bases between the two ends. CDR3 nucleotides: TGCAGTGCTAGTGGTGGGAGGCCCCCCCTCTCCTACAATGAGCAGTTCTTC. The encoded protein is CSASGGRPPLSYNEQFF.

The rearrangement uses TRBV5-1 and TRBJ2-5, with TRBD2 matching 13 bases. The CDR3 extends over 18 amino acids. Germline CDR1 SGHRS, CDR2 YFSETQ. V lost 5 bases to trimming and J lost 2 bases; unmatched junction nucleotides: 12. The CDR3 protein is CASRFGTSGTDYQETQYF. CDR3 bases: TGCGCCAGCAGATTCGGGACTAGCGGGACCGATTATCAAGAGACCCAGTACTTC.

The rearrangement uses TRBV28 and TRBJ1-2; D uncertain. Germline lookup yields CDR1 MDHEN and CDR2 SYDVKM. The CDR3 covers 11 residues. V was pared by 10 bases and J by 8 bases, with 14 bases between. The CDR3 sequence is CAIRNRVGYTF. CDR3 bases: TGTGCCATCCGAAACCGGGTGGGCTACACCTTC.

The V call is TRBV18, the J call TRBJ2-7; 13 positions match TRBD2. The germline gives CDR1 KGHSH, CDR2 LQKENI. The CDR3 contains 15 residues. V lost 3 bases and J lost 2; bases outside the gene matches: 1. The CDR3 coding sequence is TGTGCCAGCTCACCGGGGACTAGCGGGACCTACGAGCAGTACTTC. Amino acids: CASSPGTSGTYEQYF.

This chain uses TRBV7-9 with TRBJ2-3; weak D call: TRBD2 (5 bases). CDR3 length equals 13 residues. Trimming took off 8 bases at V and 5 bases at J, with 14 bases between the two ends. CDR1 and CDR2 from the germline V gene are SEHNR and FQNEAQ (reference sequence). CDR3 DNA sequence: TGTGCCAGCTCCATATTTGCGGGAGATACGCAGTATTTT. Amino acid sequence: CASSIFAGDTQYF.

Concerning this clone: One end of the junction does not line up with germline, which may come from a read error. The chain uses TRBV7-7 and TRBJ2-3; maybe TRBD1 (7 bases). The length of the CDR3 is 15 residues. Germline CDR1 and CDR2: SSHAT and FNYEAQ (reference sequence). The CDR3 sequence is CASSFSRGVTDTQYF. The CDR3 DNA reads TGTGCTAGCAGCTTTTCCAGGGGGGTCACAGATACGCAGTATTTT.

The rearrangement uses TRBV29-1 and TRBJ1-2; 10 bases agree with TRBD1. V shed 6 bases and J 4 bases; nucleotides not matched to a gene: 8. CDR3 length equals 14 residues. Germline-derived CDR1 and CDR2 are SQVTM and ANQGSEA. CDR3 DNA: TGCAGCGTCGTACGGGACAGGGGCCCCTATGGCTACACCTTC. Translated, it gives CSVVRDRGPYGYTF.

This chain joins TRBV28 and TRBJ1-1, with D perhaps matching TRBD1 (5 bases). The V end lost 8 bases, the J end lost 4 bases, and 20 bases lay between the germline ends. The germline gives CDR1 MDHEN, CDR2 SYDVKM. The CDR3 sequence is 15 residues long. CDR3 coding DNA: TGTGCCAGCCGGGTAACAGGAGTAGGGTCCACTGAAGCTTTCTTT. Protein sequence: CASRVTGVGSTEAFF.

The chain carries TRBV2 and TRBJ2-7; 10 bases match TRBD1. V dropped 6 bases and J dropped 3; count of bases not matched to a gene: 2. Germline V CDR1 and CDR2: SNHLY, FYNNEI. The CDR3 is 13 amino acids. In DNA form, the CDR3 reads TGTGCCAGCAGGACAGGGGGCCTCTACGAGCAGTACTTC. It yields the protein CASRTGGLYEQYF.

This clone turned up a few times. The V call is TRBV4-2, the J call TRBJ2-7, with unresolved D. Germline loops: CDR1 LGHNA, CDR2 YNFKEQ. This CDR3 has 15 amino acids. The germline V and J ends were trimmed by 4 bases and 0 bases, with 13 bases remaining between them. This CDR3 is CASSPTRLISYEQYF. The DNA for the CDR3 is TGTGCCAGCAGCCCGACCAGGCTTATCTCCTACGAGCAGTACTTC.

The chain uses TRBV7-3 and TRBJ2-3; maybe TRBD2 (6 bases). V lost 2 bases and J lost 1, with 10 bases in between. Germline CDR1 and CDR2: SGHTA and FQGTGA. The CDR3 has 15 amino acids. CDR3 sequence (DNA): TGTGCCAGCAGCTTAGCGGGGTGGGGCACAGATACGCAGTATTTT. Protein sequence: CASSLAGWGTDTQYF.

The chain carries TRBV19 and TRBJ1-1; no reliable D call. In germline, CDR1 is LNHDA, CDR2 SQIVND (reference sequence). Trimming took off 3 bases at V and 1 base at J, with 6 bases between the two ends. The CDR3 is 13 amino acids. This chain's CDR3 is CASSISGNTEAFF. The DNA of the CDR3 is TGTGCCAGTAGTATTTCGGGGAACACTGAAGCTTTCTTT.

The chain carries TRBV5-5 and TRBJ2-7; perhaps TRBD2 as D (6 bases). Trimming removed 0 bases at V and 5 bases at J, with 9 bases between. CDR1 and CDR2 (germline): SGHKS, YYEKEE (reference sequence). The CDR3 covers 13 residues. DNA of the CDR3: TGTGCCAGCAGCTTGGGGGGGAGGAACGAGCAGTACTTC. This encodes CASSLGGRNEQYF. Supplemented by reference TRBV5-5 and TRBJ2-7, the full variable domain reads DAGVTQSPTHLIKTRGQQVTLRCSPISGHKSVSWYQQVLGQGPQFIFQYYEKEERGRGNFPDRFSARQFPNYSSELNVNALLLGDSALYLCASSLGGRNEQYFGPGTRLTVT.